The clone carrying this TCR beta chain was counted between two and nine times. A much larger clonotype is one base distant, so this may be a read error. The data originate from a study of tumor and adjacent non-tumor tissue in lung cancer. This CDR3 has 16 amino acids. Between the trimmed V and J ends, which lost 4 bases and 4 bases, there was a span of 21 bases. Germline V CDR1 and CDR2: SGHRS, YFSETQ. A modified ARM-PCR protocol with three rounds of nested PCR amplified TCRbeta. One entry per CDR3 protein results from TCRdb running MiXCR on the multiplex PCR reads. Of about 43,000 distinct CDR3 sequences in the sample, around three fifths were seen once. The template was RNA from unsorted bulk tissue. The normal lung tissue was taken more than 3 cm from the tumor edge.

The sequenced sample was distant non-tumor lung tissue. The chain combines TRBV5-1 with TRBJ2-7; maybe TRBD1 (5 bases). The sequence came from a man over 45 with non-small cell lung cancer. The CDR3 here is CASSLRSTRGAYEQYF. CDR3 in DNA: TGCGCCAGCAGCCTTCGATCGACAAGGGGCGCGTACGAGCAGTACTTC.